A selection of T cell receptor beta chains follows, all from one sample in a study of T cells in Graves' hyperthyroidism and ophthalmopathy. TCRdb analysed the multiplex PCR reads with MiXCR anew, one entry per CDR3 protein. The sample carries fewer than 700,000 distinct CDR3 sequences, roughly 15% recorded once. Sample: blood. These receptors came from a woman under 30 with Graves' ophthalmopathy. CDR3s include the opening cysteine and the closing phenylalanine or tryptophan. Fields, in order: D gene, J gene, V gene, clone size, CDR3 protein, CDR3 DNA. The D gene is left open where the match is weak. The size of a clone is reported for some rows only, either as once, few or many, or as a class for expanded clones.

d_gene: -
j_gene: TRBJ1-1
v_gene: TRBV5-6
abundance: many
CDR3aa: CASSLGGTTFF
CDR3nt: TGTGCCAGCAGCTTGGGGGGGACGACTTTCTTT

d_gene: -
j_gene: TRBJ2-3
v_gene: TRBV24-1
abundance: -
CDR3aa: CATSDLGAGGTDTQYF
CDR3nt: TGTGCCACCAGTGACCTCGGAGCAGGCGGCACAGATACGCAGTATTTT

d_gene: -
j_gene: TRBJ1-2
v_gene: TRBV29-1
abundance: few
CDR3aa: CSVEGTAFGYTF
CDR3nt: TGCAGCGTTGAAGGGACAGCATTTGGCTACACCTTC

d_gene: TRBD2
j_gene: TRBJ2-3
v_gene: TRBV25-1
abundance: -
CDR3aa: CASSASGSWTDTQYF
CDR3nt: TGTGCCAGCAGTGCTAGCGGGAGTTGGACAGATACGCAGTATTTT

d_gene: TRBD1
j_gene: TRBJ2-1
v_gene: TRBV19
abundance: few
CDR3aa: CASSIDPDRVPRNEQFF
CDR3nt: TGTGCCAGTAGTATAGATCCTGACAGGGTCCCCCGGAATGAGCAGTTCTTC

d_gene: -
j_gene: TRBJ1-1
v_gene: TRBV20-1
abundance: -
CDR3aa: CSAKRAGSRTEAFF
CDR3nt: TGCAGTGCCAAGAGGGCAGGAAGTCGCACTGAAGCTTTCTTT

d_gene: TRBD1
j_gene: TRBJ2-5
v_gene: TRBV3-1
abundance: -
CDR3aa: CASSRDSSQETQYF
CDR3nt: TGTGCCAGCAGCCGGGACAGCTCACAAGAGACCCAGTACTTC

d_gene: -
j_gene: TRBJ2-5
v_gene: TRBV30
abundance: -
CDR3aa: CAWSDPGPLGETQYF
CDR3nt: TGTGCCTGGAGTGACCCGGGACCACTCGGGGAGACCCAGTACTTC

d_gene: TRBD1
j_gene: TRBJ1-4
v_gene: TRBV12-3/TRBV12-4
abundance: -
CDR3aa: CASRQGQGNEKLFF
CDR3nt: TGTGCCAGCAGGCAAGGACAGGGTAATGAAAAACTGTTTTTT

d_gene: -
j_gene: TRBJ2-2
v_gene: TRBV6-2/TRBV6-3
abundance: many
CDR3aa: CASLSLWNVGELFF
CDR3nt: TGTGCCAGCCTGAGCCTCTGGAATGTCGGGGAGCTGTTTTTT

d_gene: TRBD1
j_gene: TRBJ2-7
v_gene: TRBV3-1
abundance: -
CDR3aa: CASSYGQGSYEQYF
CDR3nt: TGTGCCAGCAGCTATGGACAGGGTTCCTACGAGCAGTACTTC

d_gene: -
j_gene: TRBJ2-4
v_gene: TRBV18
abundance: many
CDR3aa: CASSPRDEIAKNIQYF
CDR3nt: TGTGCCAGCTCACCACGTGATGAGATAGCCAAAAACATTCAGTACTTC

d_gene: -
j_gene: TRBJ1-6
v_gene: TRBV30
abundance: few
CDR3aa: CAWSVLGESPLHF
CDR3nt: TGTGCCTGGAGTGTTTTGGGGGAATCACCCCTCCACTTT

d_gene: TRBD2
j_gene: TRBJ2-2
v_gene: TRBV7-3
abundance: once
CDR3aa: CASSPLGGGLAGHRTGELFF
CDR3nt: TGTGCCAGCAGCCCCCTCGGGGGTGGACTAGCGGGCCATCGGACCGGGGAGCTGTTTTTT

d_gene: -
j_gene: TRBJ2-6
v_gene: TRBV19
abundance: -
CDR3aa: CASSIAGGRPESGAKVLTF
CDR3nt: TGTGCCAGTAGTATAGCAGGGGGGCGGCCCGAGTCTGGGGCCAAGGTCCTGACTTTC

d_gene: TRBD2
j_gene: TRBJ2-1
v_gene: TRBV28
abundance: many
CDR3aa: CASLRQRGLNEQFF
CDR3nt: TGTGCCAGCCTCCGCCAGCGGGGCCTCAATGAGCAGTTCTTC

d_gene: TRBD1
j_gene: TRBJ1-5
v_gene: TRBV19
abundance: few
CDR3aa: CASSLGQGPVDQPQHF
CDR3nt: TGTGCCAGTAGTCTTGGACAGGGCCCAGTTGATCAGCCCCAGCATTTT

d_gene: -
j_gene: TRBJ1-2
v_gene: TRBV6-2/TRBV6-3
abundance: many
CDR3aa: CASGDDSLNGYTF
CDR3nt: TGTGCCAGCGGGGATGATAGTTTGAATGGCTACACCTTC

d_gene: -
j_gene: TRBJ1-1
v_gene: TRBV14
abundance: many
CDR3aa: CASSQGGGGRGTEAFF
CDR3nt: TGTGCCAGCAGCCAAGGTGGGGGGGGCCGAGGCACTGAAGCTTTCTTT

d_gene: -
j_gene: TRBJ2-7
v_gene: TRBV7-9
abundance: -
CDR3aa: CASSLDSDYEQYF
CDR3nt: TGTGCCAGCAGCTTAGACTCTGACTACGAGCAGTACTTC

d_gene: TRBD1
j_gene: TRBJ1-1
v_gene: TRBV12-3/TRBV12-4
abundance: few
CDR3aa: CASSLALRQGAGAEAFF
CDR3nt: TGTGCCAGCAGTTTAGCGCTGAGACAGGGGGCCGGCGCGGAAGCTTTCTTT

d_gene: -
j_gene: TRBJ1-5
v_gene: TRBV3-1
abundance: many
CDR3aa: CASSQGRGSQPQHF
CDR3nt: TGTGCCAGCAGCCAAGGCAGGGGTAGTCAGCCCCAGCATTTT

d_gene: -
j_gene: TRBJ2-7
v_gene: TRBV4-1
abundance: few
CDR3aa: CASSQEPGASYEQYF
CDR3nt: TGCGCCAGCAGTCAAGAACCAGGGGCCTCCTACGAGCAGTACTTC

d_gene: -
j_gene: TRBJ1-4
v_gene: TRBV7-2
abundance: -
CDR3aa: CASSLGSFGITNEKLFF
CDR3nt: TGTGCCAGCAGCTTAGGCTCGTTTGGGATAACTAATGAAAAACTGTTTTTT

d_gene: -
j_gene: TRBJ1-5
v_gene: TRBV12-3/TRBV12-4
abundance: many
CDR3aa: CASSFRAVNQPQHF
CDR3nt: TGTGCCAGCAGTTTCAGGGCAGTGAATCAGCCCCAGCATTTT

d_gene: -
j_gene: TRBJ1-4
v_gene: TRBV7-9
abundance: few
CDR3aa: CASSQNWGINEKLFF
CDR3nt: TGTGCCAGCAGCCAAAACTGGGGAATTAATGAAAAACTGTTTTTT

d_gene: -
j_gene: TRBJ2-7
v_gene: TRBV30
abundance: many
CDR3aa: CAWSVQLQSYEQYF
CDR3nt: TGTGCCTGGAGTGTACAGTTACAGTCCTACGAGCAGTACTTC

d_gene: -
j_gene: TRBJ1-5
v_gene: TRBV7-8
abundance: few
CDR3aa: CASSSSGLNSNQPQHF
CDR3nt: TGTGCCAGCAGCTCGTCAGGGCTCAATAGCAATCAGCCCCAGCATTTT

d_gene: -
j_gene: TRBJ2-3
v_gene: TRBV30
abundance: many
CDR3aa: CAWVLLTDRGTDTQYF
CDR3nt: TGTGCCTGGGTCCTCCTGACAGACAGAGGCACAGATACGCAGTATTTT

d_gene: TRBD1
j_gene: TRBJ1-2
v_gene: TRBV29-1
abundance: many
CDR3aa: CSVALRDSSYGYTF
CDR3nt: TGCAGCGTTGCCCTCCGGGACAGCTCCTATGGCTACACCTTC

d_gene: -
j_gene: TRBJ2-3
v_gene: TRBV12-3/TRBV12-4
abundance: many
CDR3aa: CASSNVDGSTDTQYF
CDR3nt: TGTGCCAGCAGTAATGTGGACGGTAGCACAGATACGCAGTATTTT

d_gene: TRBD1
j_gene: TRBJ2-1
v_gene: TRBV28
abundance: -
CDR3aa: CASSLYGTGGNEQFF
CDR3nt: TGTGCCAGCAGTTTATACGGGACAGGGGGGAATGAGCAGTTCTTC

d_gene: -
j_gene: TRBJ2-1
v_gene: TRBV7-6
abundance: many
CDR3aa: CASSPGLGRLGDEQFF
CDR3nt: TGTGCCAGCAGCCCTGGACTGGGGCGGTTGGGGGATGAGCAGTTCTTC

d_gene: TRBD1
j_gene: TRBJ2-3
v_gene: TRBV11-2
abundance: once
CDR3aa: CASSPQTGALTDTQYF
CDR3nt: TGTGCCAGCAGCCCCCAGACAGGGGCCCTCACAGATACGCAGTATTTT

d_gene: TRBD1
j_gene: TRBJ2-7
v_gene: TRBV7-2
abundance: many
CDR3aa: CASSSGQGLPYEQYF
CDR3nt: TGTGCCAGCAGCTCAGGACAGGGCCTACCCTACGAGCAGTACTTC

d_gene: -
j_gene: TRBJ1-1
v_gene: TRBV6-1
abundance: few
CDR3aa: CASAPRLYTEAFF
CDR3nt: TGTGCCTCGGCCCCGCGCTTATACACTGAAGCTTTCTTT

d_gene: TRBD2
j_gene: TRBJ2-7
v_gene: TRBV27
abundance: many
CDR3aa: CASSLYMGRETYEQYF
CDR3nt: TGTGCCAGCAGTTTATACATGGGGAGGGAAACCTACGAGCAGTACTTC

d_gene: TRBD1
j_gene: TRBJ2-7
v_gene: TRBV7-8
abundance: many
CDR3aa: CASTPSRDRKHEQYF
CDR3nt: TGTGCCAGCACCCCGTCGAGGGACAGGAAACACGAGCAGTACTTC

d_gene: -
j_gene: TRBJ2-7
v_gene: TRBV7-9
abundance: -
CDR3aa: CASSLGEAGNSYEQYF
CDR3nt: TGTGCCAGCAGCTTAGGCGAGGCGGGCAACTCCTACGAGCAGTACTTC

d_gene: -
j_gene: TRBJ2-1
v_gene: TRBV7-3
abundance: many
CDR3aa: CASSPGAGYYNEQFF
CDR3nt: TGTGCCAGCAGCCCTGGGGCGGGGTATTACAATGAGCAGTTCTTC

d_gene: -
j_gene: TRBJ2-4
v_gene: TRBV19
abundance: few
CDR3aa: CASRTFLDSLNIQYF
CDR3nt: TGTGCCAGTAGAACCTTCTTAGACAGTTTAAACATTCAGTACTTC

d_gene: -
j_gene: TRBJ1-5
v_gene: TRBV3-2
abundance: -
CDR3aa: CASSQLSGGPQHF
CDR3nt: TGTGCCAGCAGCCAACTCTCGGGGGGGCCCCAGCATTTT

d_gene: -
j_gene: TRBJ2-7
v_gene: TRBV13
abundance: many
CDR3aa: CASSGPDGEQYF
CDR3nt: TGTGCCAGCAGCGGGCCCGATGGAGAGCAGTACTTC